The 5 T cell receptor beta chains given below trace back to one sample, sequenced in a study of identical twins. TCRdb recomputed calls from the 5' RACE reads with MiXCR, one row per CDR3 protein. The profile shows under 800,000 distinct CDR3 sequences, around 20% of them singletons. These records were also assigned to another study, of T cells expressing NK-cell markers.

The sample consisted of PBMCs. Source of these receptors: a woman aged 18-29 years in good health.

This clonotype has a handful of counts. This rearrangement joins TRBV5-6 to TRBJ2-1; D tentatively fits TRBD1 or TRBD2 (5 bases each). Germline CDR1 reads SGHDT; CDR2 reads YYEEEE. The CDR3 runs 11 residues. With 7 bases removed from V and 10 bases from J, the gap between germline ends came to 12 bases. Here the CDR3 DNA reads TGTGCCAGCGGTCTAGGGGACGAGCAGTTCTTC. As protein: CASGLGDEQFF.

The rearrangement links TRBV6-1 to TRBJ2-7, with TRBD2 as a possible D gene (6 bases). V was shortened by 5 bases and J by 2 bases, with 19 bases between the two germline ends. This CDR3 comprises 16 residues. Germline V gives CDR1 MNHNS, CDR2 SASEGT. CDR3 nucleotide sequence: TGTGCCAGCAGTAAACTCCGGGACTCTCCCCCCTACGAGCAGTACTTC. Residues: CASSKLRDSPPYEQYF.

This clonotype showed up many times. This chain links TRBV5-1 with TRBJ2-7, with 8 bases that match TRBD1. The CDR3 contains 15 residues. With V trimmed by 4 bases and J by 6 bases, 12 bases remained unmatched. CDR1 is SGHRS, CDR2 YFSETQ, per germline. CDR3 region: CASSPGTGGGFEQYF. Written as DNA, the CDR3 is TGCGCCAGCAGCCCGGGGACAGGTGGGGGGTTCGAGCAGTACTTC.

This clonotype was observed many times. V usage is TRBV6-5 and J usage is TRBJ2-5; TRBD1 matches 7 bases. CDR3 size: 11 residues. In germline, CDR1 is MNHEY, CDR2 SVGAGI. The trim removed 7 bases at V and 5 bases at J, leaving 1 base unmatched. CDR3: CASIRGETQYF. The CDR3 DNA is TGTGCCAGCATCAGGGGGGAGACCCAGTACTTC.

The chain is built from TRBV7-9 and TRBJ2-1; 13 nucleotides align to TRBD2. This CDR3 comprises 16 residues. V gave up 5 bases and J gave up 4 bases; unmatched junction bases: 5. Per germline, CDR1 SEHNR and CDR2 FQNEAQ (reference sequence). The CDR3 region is CASSPRTSGGYNEQFF. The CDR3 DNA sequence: TGTGCCAGCAGCCCCCGGACTAGCGGGGGTTACAATGAGCAGTTCTTC.